These T cell receptor beta chains were read from a single sample in a study of blood T cell repertoires in COVID-19. TCRdb keeps only in-frame clones here, not all; method: immunoSEQ multiplex PCR. The table shows about 190,000 clones, with roughly 80% occurring only once. Sequenced material: peripheral blood. These receptor sequences come from a man aged 45 to 65 who had recovered from COVID-19. Each CDR3 is given with its conserved first and last residue. The D gene is left open where the match is weak. The listing skips clone size in some rows; elsewhere it reads once, few, many or a size class.

v_gene	abundance	j_gene	d_gene	CDR3aa	CDR3nt
TRBV2	.	TRBJ2-2	TRBD1	CASSWDSSNTGELFF	TGTGCCAGCAGTTGGGACAGTTCGAACACCGGGGAGCTGTTTTTT
TRBV5-6	few	TRBJ1-2	.	CASSLFRGRGGYTF	TGTGCCAGCAGCTTATTCAGAGGGCGCGGGGGCTACACCTTC
TRBV6-6	.	TRBJ2-5	TRBD2	CASRFPGTSGGETQYF	TGTGCCAGCAGATTTCCCGGGACTAGCGGGGGCGAGACCCAGTACTTC
TRBV5-8	.	TRBJ2-1	.	CASSGTFYNEQFF	TGTGCCAGCAGTGGGACATTTTACAATGAGCAGTTCTTC
TRBV3-1/TRBV3-2	.	TRBJ2-3	TRBD2	CASSQDGLAGGVGDTQYF	TGTGCCAGCAGCCAAGATGGTCTAGCGGGAGGGGTAGGGGATACGCAGTATTTT
TRBV7-8	.	TRBJ1-6	.	CASSFGQLIYNSPLHF	TGTGCCAGCAGCTTTGGACAGCTCATTTATAATTCACCCCTCCACTTT
TRBV19	.	TRBJ2-3	TRBD2	CASSLTSGDTDTQYF	TGTGCCAGTAGTTTGACTAGCGGGGACACAGATACGCAGTATTTT
TRBV19	.	TRBJ1-5	.	CASSILRQVNSNQPQHF	TGTGCCAGTAGTATCCTACGACAGGTCAATAGCAATCAGCCCCAGCATTTT
TRBV10-3	.	TRBJ1-2	.	CAISEWEATDGYTF	TGTGCCATCAGTGAGTGGGAGGCGACGGATGGCTACACCTTC
TRBV24-1	.	TRBJ2-1	.	CATSQSGLEQFF	TGTGCCACCAGTCAAAGCGGTTTGGAGCAGTTCTTC
TRBV4-2	.	TRBJ2-1	.	CASSQDGAPSSYNEQFF	TGTGCCAGCAGCCAAGATGGGGCCCCTAGCTCCTACAATGAGCAGTTCTTC
TRBV24-1	once	TRBJ2-1	TRBD2	CATSDLSTSGSLRNEQFF	TGTGCCACCAGTGATTTGTCGACTAGCGGGAGTCTTCGTAATGAGCAGTTCTTC
TRBV28	few	TRBJ1-5	.	CASSLTGYSNQPQHF	TGTGCCAGCAGTTTAACAGGGTATAGCAATCAGCCCCAGCATTTT
TRBV2	.	TRBJ1-5	TRBD1	CASCRRGQDNQPQHF	TGTGCCAGCTGCCGAAGGGGACAGGACAATCAGCCCCAGCATTTT
TRBV19	medium-sized	TRBJ2-2	.	CASNAGGNGELFF	TGTGCCAGTAACGCCGGAGGTAACGGGGAGCTGTTTTTT
TRBV28	.	TRBJ1-4	.	CASSPLLGGSEKLFF	TGTGCCAGCAGTCCCCTTTTGGGGGGGAGCGAAAAACTGTTTTTT
TRBV2	once	TRBJ2-5	.	CASNAGLSKRTQYF	TGTGCCAGCAATGCAGGACTAAGCAAGAGGACCCAGTACTTC
TRBV5-4	once	TRBJ2-1	TRBD2	CASSPTRGVEQFF	TGTGCCAGCAGCCCGACCCGGGGGGTTGAGCAGTTCTTC
TRBV19	.	TRBJ2-1	TRBD1	CASKGTENREQFF	TGTGCCAGTAAAGGGACAGAGAATAGAGAGCAGTTCTTC
TRBV6-5	.	TRBJ2-1	.	CASSYYPQGSNEQFF	TGTGCCAGCAGTTACTACCCACAGGGTTCCAATGAGCAGTTCTTC
TRBV5-1	few	TRBJ1-2	TRBD1	CASSTWDRQTDGYTF	TGCGCCAGCAGCACCTGGGACAGGCAAACCGATGGCTACACCTTC
TRBV10-2	.	TRBJ1-5	.	CASSESARGEDNQPQHF	TGCGCCAGCAGTGAGTCCGCTCGGGGGGAGGATAATCAGCCCCAGCATTTT
TRBV6-5	.	TRBJ1-4	.	CASRRTLSNEKLFF	TGTGCCAGCAGGAGGACACTTTCTAATGAAAAACTGTTTTTT
TRBV7-2	.	TRBJ2-2	TRBD1	CASKVRGLYTGELFF	TGTGCCAGCAAAGTCAGGGGGCTTTACACCGGGGAGCTGTTTTTT
TRBV15	.	TRBJ2-2	.	CATSRGGWNTGELFF	TGTGCCACCAGCAGGGGGGGATGGAACACCGGGGAGCTGTTTTTT
TRBV27	.	TRBJ2-7	.	CASSRGDLTYEQYF	TGTGCCAGCAGTCGAGGTGACCTCACCTACGAGCAGTACTTC
TRBV27	.	TRBJ2-7	TRBD2	CASSGTSLSYEQYF	TGTGCCAGCAGTGGGACTAGCCTCTCCTACGAGCAGTACTTC
TRBV7-9	once	TRBJ1-1	.	CASSLDGTAGTEAFF	TGTGCCAGCAGCTTAGATGGTACAGCGGGCACTGAAGCTTTCTTT
TRBV7-2	.	TRBJ2-3	.	CASSLEFGTQYF	TGTGCCAGCAGCCTGGAGTTCGGTACGCAGTATTTT
TRBV23-1	.	TRBJ2-7	.	CASSLDKCRYEQYF	TGCGCCAGCAGTCTAGATAAATGTCGGTACGAGCAGTACTTC
TRBV19	.	TRBJ2-2	.	CASSISLSGSGELFF	TGTGCCAGTAGTATCTCTCTTTCGGGATCCGGGGAGCTGTTTTTT
TRBV7-9	.	TRBJ2-1	.	CASSFEGDMDEQFF	TGTGCCAGCAGCTTTGAGGGGGACATGGATGAGCAGTTCTTC
TRBV5-1	.	TRBJ2-1	TRBD2	CASSLGTSANEQFF	TGCGCCAGCAGCTTGGGGACTAGCGCGAATGAGCAGTTCTTC
TRBV11-2	.	TRBJ2-7	TRBD1	CASRGTAGYEQYF	TGTGCCAGCAGAGGGACAGCTGGCTACGAGCAGTACTTC
TRBV12-5	.	TRBJ2-7	.	CASGLDYGRGSYEQYF	TGTGCTAGTGGTTTGGATTATGGTAGGGGGTCCTACGAGCAGTACTTC
TRBV6-6	.	TRBJ2-3	.	CASSQRAPTDTQYF	TGTGCCAGCAGTCAGCGGGCCCCCACAGATACGCAGTATTTT
TRBV27	.	TRBJ2-7	.	CASSFQFRYRSYEQYF	TGTGCCAGCAGTTTCCAATTCAGGTACAGATCCTACGAGCAGTACTTC
TRBV11-2	.	TRBJ2-2	TRBD2	CASSFTNGRAGELFF	TGTGCCAGCAGCTTTACGAACGGGAGGGCCGGGGAGCTGTTTTTT
TRBV7-2	.	TRBJ1-6	.	CASSLRLTSSYNSPLHF	TGTGCCAGCAGCTTAAGGCTGACAAGCTCCTATAATTCACCCCTCCACTTT
TRBV15	.	TRBJ1-2	.	CATSPNDSPYGYTF	TGTGCCACCAGCCCAAACGACAGTCCCTATGGCTACACCTTC
TRBV6-5	once	TRBJ1-1	TRBD1	CASSYRGTGGAFF	TGTGCCAGCAGTTACCGGGGGACAGGGGGAGCTTTCTTT
TRBV4-2	.	TRBJ1-4	.	CASSQENRDEKLFF	TGTGCCAGCAGTCAGGAAAACAGGGATGAAAAACTGTTTTTT
TRBV19	.	TRBJ1-2	.	CASKGATDSSGYTF	TGTGCCAGTAAAGGGGCGACAGACTCTAGTGGCTACACCTTC
TRBV5-5	.	TRBJ1-4	.	CASSSQMTGWDEKLFF	TGTGCCAGCAGCTCGCAAATGACAGGTTGGGATGAAAAACTGTTTTTT
TRBV3-1/TRBV3-2	.	TRBJ1-5	.	CATGHNSNQPQHF	TGTGCCACAGGACACAATAGCAATCAGCCCCAGCATTTT
TRBV7-2	.	TRBJ1-2	.	CASSLSDGTYGYTF	TGTGCCAGCAGCTTATCGGACGGGACTTATGGCTACACCTTC